These 10 T cell receptor beta chains share one sample of origin, sequenced in a study of blood T cells in healthy people across ages. Primed by a sample-barcoded 5' primer and a J-beta primer mix, a second PCR proceeded for 7 to 11 cycles. TCRdb itself ran the 5' RACE reads through MiXCR, one entry per CDR3 protein. The sample includes some 1.5 million distinct CDR3 sequences, approximately 30% of them seen just once. Sequences were obtained from blood. Receptors originate from a young woman in good health.

The V gene is TRBV6-1, the J gene TRBJ2-6; no firm D call. CDR1 is MNHNS and CDR2 is SASEGT in the germline V gene. This CDR3 is 18 amino acids long. V dropped 8 bases and J dropped 4 bases, with 24 bases sitting between them. The CDR3 region is CASDLVHGSGSGANVLTF. DNA for the CDR3: TGTGCCAGCGATCTAGTTCACGGCTCTGGGTCCGGGGCCAACGTCCTGACTTTC.

The chain combines TRBV2 with TRBJ2-3, with D uncertain. The CDR3 has 13 residues. Between the trimmed V and J ends, which lost 7 bases and 2 bases, there was a span of 10 bases. Germline V gives CDR1 SNHLY, CDR2 FYNNEI. The CDR3 nucleotides read TGTGCCAGCAACAGCGAGAACACAGATACGCAGTATTTT. It encodes CASNSENTDTQYF.

This chain links TRBV28 with TRBJ2-3, with D perhaps TRBD1 (6 bases). The germline gives CDR1 MDHEN, CDR2 SYDVKM. The CDR3 loop spans 16 amino acids. V gave up 4 bases and J gave up 4 bases, with 18 bases separating them. The CDR3 region has the DNA TGTGCCAGCAGTTCGTACCCAGGGGTGGGGGCAGATACGCAGTATTTT. Encoded protein: CASSSYPGVGADTQYF. Full variable domain (rest looked up from reference TRBV28 and TRBJ2-3): DVKVTQSSRYLVKRTGEKVFLECVQDMDHENMFWYRQDPGLGLRLIYFSYDVKMKEKGDIPEGYSVSREKKERFSLILESASTNQTSMYLCASSSYPGVGADTQYFGPGTRLTVL.

The genes are TRBV5-1 and TRBJ2-7; TRBD1 matches 12 bases. Trimming took 2 bases from V and 6 from J; bases not matched to a gene: 6. The CDR3 covers 15 residues. Germline assignment: CDR1 SGHRS and CDR2 YFSETQ. The CDR3 DNA reads TGCGCCAGCAGCTTCCCCCGGGACAGGGGGCTCGAGCAGTACTTC. Encoded protein: CASSFPRDRGLEQYF. Supplemented by reference TRBV5-1 and TRBJ2-7, the full variable domain reads KAGVTQTPRYLIKTRGQQVTLSCSPISGHRSVSWYQQTPGQGLQFLFEYFSETQRNKGNFPGRFSGRQFSNSRSEMNVSTLELGDSALYLCASSFPRDRGLEQYFGPGTRLTVT.

The chain's CDR3 is CASTIETGIIDTQYF. For the CDR3, the DNA is TGTGCCAGCACCATAGAGACAGGGATTATAGATACGCAGTATTTT. The chain recombines TRBV7-9 with TRBJ2-3; 7 bases match TRBD1. The junction had 12 bases not matched to a gene; V was cut back by 7 bases and J by 5 bases. Germline V CDR1 and CDR2: SEHNR, FQNEAQ (reference sequence). The CDR3 runs 15 residues.

Note on this clonotype: The junction departs from the called germline gene at one end, perhaps through a read error. This sequence joins TRBV6-2 or TRBV6-3 and TRBJ2-7; D might be TRBD1 (7 bases). Germline V CDR1 and CDR2: MNHEY, SVGEGT. CDR3 size: 15 residues. The CDR3 is CASSYTQGGSYEQCF. The CDR3, as DNA: TGTGCCAGCAGTTACACTCAGGGGGGCTCCTACGAGCAGTGCTTC.

This clonotype came up many times. This chain uses TRBV6-6 with TRBJ1-2, with 7 bases that match TRBD1. Germline V gene lookup returns CDR1 MNHNY and CDR2 SVGAGI (reference sequence). The CDR3 covers 17 residues. V lost 6 bases to trimming and J lost 0 bases; unmatched junction nucleotides: 13. The CDR3 is CASSRTTTGKANYGYTF. CDR3 DNA: TGTGCCAGCAGCCGTACCACGACAGGGAAAGCTAACTATGGCTACACCTTC.

Notes on this clonotype: A read error may produce the germline difference seen at one junction end. The chain couples TRBV2 to TRBJ2-5; D is possibly TRBD1 (5 bases). This CDR3 comprises 13 residues. Germline CDR1 reads SNHLY; CDR2 reads FYNNEI. The CDR3 region is CASGDSRVLTQYF. The CDR3 nucleotides read TGTGCCAGCGGTGACAGCCGTGTGTTGACCCAGTACTTC.

This clonotype was seen many times. The J gene is TRBJ2-7, the V gene TRBV29-1; 7 bases match TRBD1. Losses at the gene ends were 7 bases for V and 6 bases for J; bases not matched to a gene: 15. Germline V gene sequence: CDR1 SQVTM, CDR2 ANQGSEA. The CDR3 extends over 14 amino acids. The chain's CDR3 is CSAEGEQGTAEQYF. The CDR3 coding sequence is TGCAGCGCCGAGGGTGAACAGGGGACGGCCGAGCAGTACTTC.

CDR3 residues: CASSHTVGGSNQPQHF. DNA for the CDR3: TGTGCCAGCAGCCATACGGTTGGGGGTAGCAATCAGCCCCAGCATTTT. This sequence joins TRBV12-3 or TRBV12-4 and TRBJ1-5; perhaps TRBD1 as D (5 bases). V lost 6 bases to trimming and J lost 0 bases, with 15 bases between them. The CDR3 is made up of 16 amino acids.